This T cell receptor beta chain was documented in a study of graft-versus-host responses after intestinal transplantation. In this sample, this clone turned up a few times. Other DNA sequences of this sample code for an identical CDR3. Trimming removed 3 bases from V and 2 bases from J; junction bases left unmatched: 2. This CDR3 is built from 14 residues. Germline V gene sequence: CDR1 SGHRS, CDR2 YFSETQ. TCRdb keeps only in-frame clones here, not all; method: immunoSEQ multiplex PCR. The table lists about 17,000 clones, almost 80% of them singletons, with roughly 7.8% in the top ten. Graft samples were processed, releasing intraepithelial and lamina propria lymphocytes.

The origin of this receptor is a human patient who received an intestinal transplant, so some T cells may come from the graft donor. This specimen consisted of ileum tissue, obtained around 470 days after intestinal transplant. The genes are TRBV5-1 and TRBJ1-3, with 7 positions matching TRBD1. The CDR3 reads CASSSQGAGNTIYF. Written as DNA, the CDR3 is TGCGCCAGCAGCTCCCAGGGGGCTGGAAACACCATATATTTT.